A selection of T cell receptor beta chains follows, all from one sample in a study of CXCR4 blockade with PD-1 therapy in pancreatic cancer. Profiled with immunoSEQ multiplex PCR; TCRdb holds only in-frame clones, not every one. The sample contains over 15,000 clones, over 55% of which appear only once. Sequenced input: tumor tissue. The receptors stem from a human donor with pancreatic ductal adenocarcinoma. Each CDR3 is given with its conserved first and last residue. D genes are given only for firm matches. Some rows have no size entry. The others give once, few or many, or a class for an expanded clone.

d_call j_call clone_size v_call cdr3_aa cdr3_nt
TRBD2 TRBJ2-3 NA TRBV15 CATSTLAGSTDTQYF TGTGCCACCAGCACGTTAGCGGGGAGCACAGATACGCAGTATTTT
TRBD2 TRBJ2-7 NA TRBV28 CASSVGTSGRIYEQYF TGTGCCAGCAGTGTAGGGACTAGCGGGAGAATATACGAGCAGTACTTC
NA TRBJ2-1 NA TRBV18 CASSPSGLYNEQFF TGTGCCAGCTCACCTAGCGGCCTTTACAATGAGCAGTTCTTC
NA TRBJ2-1 NA TRBV4-1 CASSSRGNEQFF TGCGCCAGCAGCTCCCGCGGCAATGAGCAGTTCTTC
TRBD1 TRBJ1-2 NA TRBV18 CASSPPLSTGDGYTF TGTGCCAGCTCACCACCTCTAAGTACAGGGGATGGCTACACCTTC
NA TRBJ2-2 NA TRBV18 CASSRSKSTGELFF TGTGCCAGCTCACGGTCGAAATCCACCGGGGAGCTGTTTTTT
TRBD1 TRBJ1-2 few TRBV28 CASSSPGQGTVYGYTF TGTGCCAGCAGTTCTCCGGGACAGGGAACTGTCTATGGCTACACCTTC
TRBD1 TRBJ2-7 NA TRBV18 CASSPGTGPYEQYF TGTGCCAGCTCACCCGGGACAGGGCCGTACGAGCAGTACTTC
TRBD2 TRBJ2-3 NA TRBV15 CATSRGLAGGPLNTDTQYF TGTGCCACCAGCAGAGGGCTAGCGGGAGGCCCACTAAACACAGATACGCAGTATTTT
NA TRBJ1-1 NA TRBV29-1 CSVEGGVANTEAFF TGCAGCGTTGAAGGTGGGGTGGCGAACACTGAAGCTTTCTTT
NA TRBJ1-3 NA TRBV28 CASSFLQASGNTIYF TGTGCCAGCAGTTTCTTACAGGCCTCTGGAAACACCATATATTTT
TRBD1 TRBJ2-3 NA TRBV6-8 CAISRDRSDTDTQYF TGTGCCATCAGTAGGGACAGGTCTGACACAGATACGCAGTATTTT
TRBD2 TRBJ2-1 NA TRBV18 CASSPPASGTYNEQFF TGTGCCAGCTCACCACCGGCTAGCGGGACCTACAATGAGCAGTTCTTC
TRBD2 TRBJ2-1 few TRBV30 CASPSGRAFGEQFF TGTGCCTCCCCTAGCGGGAGGGCCTTTGGTGAGCAGTTCTTC
NA TRBJ2-1 NA TRBV15 CATSRDLGVNEQFF TGTGCCACCAGCAGAGATTTAGGGGTCAATGAGCAGTTCTTC
NA TRBJ2-7 few TRBV15 CATSRDGGSSYEQYF TGTGCCACCAGCAGAGATGGCGGCAGCTCCTACGAGCAGTACTTC
NA TRBJ1-3 NA TRBV25-1 CASGEPSGNTIYF TGTGCCAGCGGCGAGCCCTCTGGAAACACCATATATTTT
NA TRBJ1-1 NA TRBV30 CAWSVPRWGNTEAFF TGTGCCTGGAGTGTACCCCGTTGGGGGAACACTGAAGCTTTCTTT
TRBD1 TRBJ1-5 few TRBV6-8 CASSYPTGTGVGNQPQHF TGTGCCAGCAGTTACCCCACAGGGACAGGGGTTGGGAATCAGCCCCAGCATTTT
TRBD1 TRBJ2-1 NA TRBV19 CATRAGTDPVF TGTGCCACAAGGGCCGGGACAGATCCCGTCTTC
NA TRBJ2-7 NA TRBV28 CASRGGHYEQYF TGTGCCAGCAGAGGAGGGCACTACGAGCAGTACTTC
NA TRBJ2-3 NA TRBV14 CASSHYGGDTQYF TGTGCCAGCAGCCATTACGGGGGAGATACGCAGTATTTT
NA TRBJ2-7 NA TRBV18 CASSPESLATYEQYF TGTGCCAGCTCACCCGAGAGCCTTGCTACGTACGAGCAGTACTTC
NA TRBJ1-6 once TRBV4-1 CASSQDRSISPLHF TGCGCCAGCAGCCAAGATAGGAGCATTTCACCCCTCCACTTT
NA TRBJ2-3 NA TRBV4-1 CASSLPFQGTQYF TGCGCCAGCAGCCTACCTTTTCAGGGTACGCAGTATTTT
NA TRBJ2-1 NA TRBV19 CASSIQTSDLLNEQFF TGTGCCAGTAGTATTCAGACTAGTGACCTCCTCAATGAGCAGTTCTTC
NA TRBJ2-3 NA TRBV28 CASRTSAAYFTDTQYF TGTGCCAGCAGGACATCGGCAGCCTACTTCACAGATACGCAGTATTTT
NA TRBJ2-3 NA TRBV28 CASMDGGPTDTQYF TGTGCCAGCATGGATGGAGGGCCGACAGATACGCAGTATTTT
TRBD2 TRBJ2-1 NA TRBV19 CASSIVAGAGNEQFF TGTGCCAGTAGTATAGTAGCGGGAGCTGGCAATGAGCAGTTCTTC
NA TRBJ1-2 once TRBV4-1 CASSRTTRDYGYTF TGCGCCAGCAGCCGAACGACAAGGGACTATGGCTACACCTTC
TRBD2 TRBJ2-3 NA TRBV18 CASSLAGGANVDTQYF TGTGCCAGCTCACTAGCGGGAGGGGCCAACGTGGATACGCAGTATTTT
TRBD2 TRBJ2-3 NA TRBV12-5 CASRLAGGATDTQYF TGTGCCAGCCGACTAGCGGGAGGGGCCACAGATACGCAGTATTTT
NA TRBJ1-5 NA TRBV11-3 CASSLRLQGGSNQPQHF TGTGCCAGCAGCTTAAGGCTACAGGGTGGAAGCAATCAGCCCCAGCATTTT
TRBD2 TRBJ2-3 few TRBV9 CASSGLAGGSPTDTQYF TGTGCCAGCTCCGGACTAGCGGGAGGGTCCCCCACAGATACGCAGTATTTT
TRBD2 TRBJ2-1 NA TRBV19 CASSTRRLAGGPYNEQFF TGTGCCAGTAGTACCCGGCGGCTAGCGGGAGGGCCTTACAATGAGCAGTTCTTC
TRBD2 TRBJ2-3 medium-sized TRBV6-1 CASSEGAGGGDTQYF TGTGCCAGCAGTGAAGGGGCGGGAGGGGGAGATACGCAGTATTTT
TRBD1 TRBJ1-2 once TRBV14 CASSHKGQGAWGYTF TGTGCCAGCAGCCATAAGGGACAGGGGGCTTGGGGCTACACCTTC
NA TRBJ1-4 NA TRBV19 CASSIPGMTVF TGTGCCAGTAGTATCCCAGGAATGACGGTTTTT
NA TRBJ1-1 NA TRBV30 CAWSRTLGTEAFF TGTGCCTGGAGTCGTACGTTAGGTACTGAAGCTTTCTTT
NA TRBJ2-6 NA TRBV5-1 CASSPGRAPGANVLTF TGCGCCAGCAGCCCAGGAAGGGCCCCTGGGGCCAACGTCCTGACTTTC
NA TRBJ2-2 NA TRBV19 CASSIRGRTGELFF TGTGCCAGTAGTATTCGAGGGAGGACCGGGGAGCTGTTTTTT
NA TRBJ1-5 NA TRBV19 CASKQANQPQHF TGTGCCAGTAAGCAGGCGAATCAGCCCCAGCATTTT